The 20 T cell receptor beta chains listed next were all sequenced from one sample in a study of cytomegalovirus exposure and HLA in healthy donors. 60 Vbeta and 13 Jbeta primers were used in PCR. Clones were read by immunoSEQ multiplex PCR, and TCRdb kept only the in-frame ones, dropping some. The repertoire holds over 100,000 clones, with around 78% as singletons. The sequenced material came from PBMCs. These TCRs come from a woman in her 30s in good health and CMV-seropositive.

The V and J genes are TRBV4-2 and TRBJ2-3, with TRBD2 as a possible D gene (5 bases). The ends were cut back, 0 bases at V and 3 bases at J, with 13 bases in the middle. In germline, CDR1 is LGHNA, CDR2 YNFKEQ. This CDR3 is built from 16 residues. CDR3 protein: CASSQDFTPGTDTQYF. The DNA for the CDR3 is TGTGCCAGCAGCCAAGATTTTACCCCGGGGACAGATACGCAGTATTTT.

This clone was seen once. The V gene is TRBV29-1, the J gene TRBJ1-1, with D tentatively TRBD1 (5 bases). The V end was cut by 5 bases, the J end by 11 bases, with 15 bases between. Germline V gives CDR1 SQVTM, CDR2 ANQGSEA. The CDR3 is 11 residues long. As DNA, the CDR3 is TGCAGCGTTAAGTTCCAGGGTCAGGCTTTCTTT. Encoded protein: CSVKFQGQAFF.

This clone was detected once. The J gene is TRBJ2-1, the V gene TRBV9, with a tentative D call TRBD1 (5 bases). The CDR3 loop spans 16 amino acids. V was shortened by 0 bases and J by 0 bases, with 10 bases between the two germline ends. CDR1 is SGDLS, CDR2 YYNGEE, per germline. The CDR3 region is CASSVGGPSSYNEQFF. The CDR3 coding sequence is TGTGCCAGCAGCGTAGGGGGCCCGAGCTCCTACAATGAGCAGTTCTTC.

The chain couples TRBV29-1 to TRBJ2-5; 10 nucleotides align to TRBD1. The DNA end is a closer match to TRBJ2-7, so the J assignment may be wrong. This CDR3 comprises 14 residues. CDR1 and CDR2 from the germline V gene are SQVTM and ANQGSEA. The CDR3 coding sequence is TGCAGCGTTGAGGGCGGGACAGGGGTATACGAGCAGTACTTC. Translating gives CSVEGGTGVYEQYF.

The rearrangement joins TRBV10-3 to TRBJ2-5; 8 nucleotides agree with TRBD1. The V gene end was trimmed by 10 bases and the J gene end by 5 bases; junction bases not matched to a gene: 6. The CDR3 is made up of 12 amino acids. Germline lookup yields CDR1 ENHRY and CDR2 SYGVKD. The CDR3 DNA is TGTGCCACAGCAGGGGGCGGGGAGACCCAGTACTTC. Translation: CATAGGGETQYF.

This chain links TRBV7-7 with TRBJ2-3; D ambiguous. Germline CDR1 reads SSHAT; CDR2 reads FNYEAQ (reference sequence). Trimming removed 5 bases at V and 6 bases at J, with 12 bases between. This CDR3 comprises 13 residues. The CDR3 DNA reads as TGTGCCAGCAGCCCTAACGCCGCGGATACGCAGTATTTT. It yields the protein CASSPNAADTQYF. Variable domain in full (rest from reference TRBV7-7 and TRBJ2-3): GAGVSQSPRYKVTKRGQDVTLRCDPISSHATLYWYQQALGQGPEFLTYFNYEAQPDKSGLPSDRFSAERPEGSISTLTIQRTEQRDSAMYRCASSPNAADTQYFGPGTRLTVL.

This chain connects TRBV5-1 to TRBJ2-5, with TRBD2 matching 10 bases. Germline loops: CDR1 SGHRS, CDR2 YFSETQ. Unmatched junction bases numbered 8, after V lost 4 bases and J lost 5 bases. This CDR3 has 15 amino acids. CDR3 amino acids: CASSPSGGARETQYF. CDR3 DNA sequence: TGCGCCAGCAGCCCAAGCGGGGGGGCCAGGGAGACCCAGTACTTC.

The V gene is TRBV9, the J gene TRBJ2-2, with D possibly TRBD1 on 5 matching bases. There are 15 residues in the CDR3. Germline V gene lookup returns CDR1 SGDLS and CDR2 YYNGEE. The ends were cut back, 3 bases at V and 2 bases at J, with 11 bases in the middle. CDR3 bases: TGTGCCAGCAGCGAGGGGCTGACAAACACCGGGGAGCTGTTTTTT. Translation: CASSEGLTNTGELFF. Combining the CDR3 with reference TRBV9 and TRBJ2-2 gives the whole variable domain DSGVTQTPKHLITATGQRVTLRCSPRSGDLSVYWYQQSLDQGLQFLIQYYNGEERAKGNILERFSAQQFPDLHSELNLSSLELGDSALYFCASSEGLTNTGELFFGEGSRLTVL.

This clone was seen only a few times. The chain combines TRBV30 with TRBJ1-6, with D unclear. V lost 2 bases to trimming and J lost 17 bases, with 10 bases between them. The CDR3 consists of 10 residues. CDR1 and CDR2 (germline): GTSNPN, SVGIG (reference sequence). The CDR3 here is CAWSRTEFHF. The DNA for the CDR3 is TGTGCCTGGAGTAGAACAGAGTTCCACTTT.

The chain employs TRBV5-1 and TRBJ2-1; D perhaps matches TRBD1 (6 bases). Germline V lookup: CDR1 SGHRS, CDR2 YFSETQ. The CDR3 is made up of 13 amino acids. V gave up 7 bases and J gave up 10 bases, with 18 bases separating them. This CDR3 is CASESGDKLEQFF. The CDR3 coding sequence is TGCGCCAGCGAAAGTGGGGACAAGTTAGAGCAGTTCTTC.

V usage is TRBV7-6 and J usage is TRBJ2-3; D perhaps matches TRBD2 (7 bases). This CDR3 contains 15 residues. V dropped 8 bases and J dropped 3 bases, with 18 bases sitting between them. Germline V gene sequence: CDR1 SGHVS, CDR2 FNYEAQ. CDR3 nucleotide sequence: TGTGCCAGCGGTTGGGCGGGGGCGGAAACAGATACGCAGTATTTT. Its translation is CASGWAGAETDTQYF.

This clone was seen a single time. The rearrangement joins TRBV28 to TRBJ2-3; TRBD2 matches 9 bases. V was pared by 5 bases and J by 7 bases, with 16 bases of the junction left unmatched. Germline V gene lookup returns CDR1 MDHEN and CDR2 SYDVKM. The CDR3 extends over 17 amino acids. The CDR3 here is CASSPPEGRGGAYTQYF. The CDR3 nucleotides are TGTGCCAGCAGTCCCCCGGAGGGTCGCGGGGGGGCTTATACGCAGTATTTT.

This clone was seen a handful of times. The junction departs from germline at one end; a sequencing error may be responsible. V and J are TRBV6-1 and TRBJ2-7; tentative D call: TRBD1 (5 bases). This CDR3 comprises 14 residues. The germline V gene encodes CDR1 MNHNS and CDR2 SASEGT. The chain's CDR3 is CASNSDRARMQEDF. CDR3 DNA: TGTGCCAGCAACTCTGACAGAGCTCGCATGCAAGAGGACTTC.

Judged by abundance, this clone is medium-sized (0.01 to 0.1%). The genes are TRBV4-2 and TRBJ2-1; the D is unclear. The CDR3 loop spans 16 amino acids. CDR1 is LGHNA, CDR2 YNFKEQ, per germline. Trimming took 0 bases from V and 6 from J, leaving 15 bases between them. CDR3 amino acids: CASSQERYLLGNEQFF. In DNA, the CDR3 is TGTGCCAGCAGCCAAGAGCGATACCTCCTCGGCAATGAGCAGTTCTTC.

V and J are TRBV30 and TRBJ1-3; D gene uncertain. The CDR3 consists of 13 residues. CDR1 GTSNPN and CDR2 SVGIG come from the germline V gene (reference sequence). CDR3: CGGRSHSGNTIYF. In DNA, the CDR3 is TGTGGCGGCCGATCCCACTCTGGAAACACCATATATTTT.

The chain carries TRBV9 and TRBJ2-3, with D maybe TRBD2 (6 bases). Germline V CDR1 and CDR2: SGDLS, YYNGEE. V dropped 0 bases and J dropped 2 bases, with 10 bases sitting between them. The CDR3 consists of 15 residues. The CDR3 DNA follows: TGTGCCAGCAGCGTAGCGACGGGGGACACAGATACGCAGTATTTT. It translates to CASSVATGDTDTQYF.

The chain carries TRBV4-3 and TRBJ2-3, with TRBD2 matching over 7 bases. CDR1 is LGHNA, CDR2 YSLEER, per germline. This CDR3 has 15 amino acids. The V gene end was trimmed by 8 bases and the J gene end by 5 bases; junction bases not matched to a gene: 13. The CDR3 DNA reads as TGCGCCAGCTCCTGGACTAGAGCGGCTGTAGATACGCAGTATTTT. Translating it yields CASSWTRAAVDTQYF.

For this clone: The junction shows a germline mismatch at one end, possibly a read error. V is TRBV28 and J is TRBJ2-7; weak D call: TRBD1 (8 bases). CDR3 length: 15 residues. Looked up from germline, CDR1 is MDHEN and CDR2 is SYDVKM. The DNA for the CDR3 is TGTGCCAGCAGACAGGGGGGGGGACGGGCCTATGAGCAGTACTTC. Amino acids: CASRQGGGRAYEQYF.

V and J are TRBV7-8 and TRBJ2-5, with 9 bases that match TRBD2. Unmatched junction bases numbered 0, after V lost 2 bases and J lost 2 bases. The CDR3 loop spans 14 amino acids. Germline V gene lookup returns CDR1 SGHVS and CDR2 FQNEAQ. The CDR3, as DNA: TGTGCCAGCAGCTTACTAGCGGGGCAAGAGACCCAGTACTTC. It codes for CASSLLAGQETQYF.

The chain combines TRBV2 with TRBJ2-7, with D perhaps matching TRBD2 (6 bases). CDR3 length equals 12 residues. Trimming cost V 11 bases and J 1 base, with 12 bases left between them. Germline V gene data show CDR1 as SNHLY and CDR2 as FYNNEI. CDR3 loop: CAGRGRSYEQYF. Here the CDR3 DNA reads TGTGCCGGGCGGGGCAGGTCCTACGAGCAGTACTTC.